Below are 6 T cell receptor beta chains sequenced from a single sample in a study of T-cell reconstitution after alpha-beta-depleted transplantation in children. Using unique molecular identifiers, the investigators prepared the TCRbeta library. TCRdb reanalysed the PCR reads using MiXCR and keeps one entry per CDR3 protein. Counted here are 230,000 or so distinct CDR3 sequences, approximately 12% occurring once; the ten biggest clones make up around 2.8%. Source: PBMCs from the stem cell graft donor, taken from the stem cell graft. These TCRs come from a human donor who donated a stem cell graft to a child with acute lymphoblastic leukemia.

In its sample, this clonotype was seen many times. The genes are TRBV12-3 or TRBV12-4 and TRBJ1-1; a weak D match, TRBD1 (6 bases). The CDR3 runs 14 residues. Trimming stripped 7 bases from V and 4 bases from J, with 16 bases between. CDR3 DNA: TGTGCCAGCACGGGGATGGGGGGCGGCACTGAAGCTTTCTTT. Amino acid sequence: CASTGMGGGTEAFF.

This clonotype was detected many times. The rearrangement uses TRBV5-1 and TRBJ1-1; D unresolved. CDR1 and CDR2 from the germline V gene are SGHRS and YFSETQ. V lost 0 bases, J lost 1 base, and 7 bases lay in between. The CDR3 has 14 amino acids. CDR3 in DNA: TGCGCCAGCAGCTTGGATGCGGGGAACACTGAAGCTTTCTTT. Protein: CASSLDAGNTEAFF.

The chain's CDR3 is CASSPHAKDTQYF. For the CDR3, the DNA is TGTGCCAGCAGCCCCCATGCGAAGGATACGCAGTATTTT. The chain recombines TRBV5-4 with TRBJ2-3; D gene uncertain. Germline CDR1 reads SGHNT; CDR2 reads YYREEE (reference sequence). CDR3 length: 13 residues. V was trimmed by 4 bases and J by 6 bases, leaving 12 bases between them.

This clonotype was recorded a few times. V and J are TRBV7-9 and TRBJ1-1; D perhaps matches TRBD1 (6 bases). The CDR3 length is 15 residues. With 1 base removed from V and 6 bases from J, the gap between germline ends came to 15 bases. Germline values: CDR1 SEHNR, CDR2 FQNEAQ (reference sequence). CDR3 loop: CASSLVGGRVAEAFF. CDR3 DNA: TGTGCCAGCAGCTTAGTGGGGGGGCGAGTCGCTGAAGCTTTCTTT.

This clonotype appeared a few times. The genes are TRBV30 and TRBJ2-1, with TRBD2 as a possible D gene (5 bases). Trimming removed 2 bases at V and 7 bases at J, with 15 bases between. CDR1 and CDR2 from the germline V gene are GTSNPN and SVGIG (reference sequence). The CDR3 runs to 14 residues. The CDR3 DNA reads TGTGCCTGGAGTTCTATATCACCGGGAAATGAGCAGTTCTTC. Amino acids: CAWSSISPGNEQFF.

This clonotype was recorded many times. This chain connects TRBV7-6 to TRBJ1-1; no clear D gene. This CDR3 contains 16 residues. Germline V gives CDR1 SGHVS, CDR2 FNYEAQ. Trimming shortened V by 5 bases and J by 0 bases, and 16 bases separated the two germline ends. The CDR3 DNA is TGTGCCAGCAGCACGCAGATCCGGGAAATGAACACTGAAGCTTTCTTT. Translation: CASSTQIREMNTEAFF. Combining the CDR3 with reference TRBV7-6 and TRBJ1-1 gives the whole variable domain GAGVSQSPRYKVTKRGQDVALRCDPISGHVSLYWYRQALGQGPEFLTYFNYEAQQDKSGLPNDRFSAERPEGSISTLTIQRTEQRDSAMYRCASSTQIREMNTEAFFGQGTRLTVV.